A single sample gave rise to the 16 T cell receptor beta chains below, sequenced in a study of blood T cells in healthy people across ages. Next came a second PCR, run for about 7 to 12 cycles, which used a sample-barcoded 5' primer along with a J-beta primer mix. TCRdb itself ran the 5' RACE reads through MiXCR, one entry per CDR3 protein. This sample has over 1,200,000 distinct CDR3 sequences, with approximately 63% found just once. Sequenced sample: blood. The receptors were gathered from a man aged 18 to 30 in good health.

The chain joins TRBV4-3 to TRBJ2-7; D remains ambiguous. This CDR3 comprises 14 residues. The germline CDR1 and CDR2 sequences are LGHNA and YSLEER. V was trimmed by 0 bases and J by 3 bases, leaving 9 bases between them. CDR3 residues: CASSQDGRRYEQYF. The CDR3 DNA sequence: TGCGCCAGCAGCCAAGATGGCCGTCGCTACGAGCAGTACTTC.

The chain is built from TRBV6-5 and TRBJ1-5; tentative D call: TRBD1 (5 bases). Germline lookup yields CDR1 MNHEY and CDR2 SVGAGI. With 7 bases removed from V and 0 bases from J, the gap between germline ends came to 22 bases. The CDR3 runs 18 residues. The CDR3 loop is CASNSGPGLRSSNQPQHF. For the CDR3, the DNA is TGTGCCAGCAATTCGGGGCCAGGGTTGAGAAGTAGCAATCAGCCCCAGCATTTT.

The rearrangement links TRBV29-1 to TRBJ1-1, with a tentative D call TRBD1 (5 bases). Trimming shortened V by 0 bases and J by 1 base, and 15 bases separated the two germline ends. This CDR3 has 16 amino acids. Germline values: CDR1 SQVTM, CDR2 ANQGSEA. In nucleotides, the CDR3 is TGCAGCGTTGAAGACCAATCGGGACGGCCGAACACTGAAGCTTTCTTT. Residues: CSVEDQSGRPNTEAFF.

The chain uses TRBV29-1 and TRBJ1-2; no reliable D call. Trimming shortened V by 1 base and J by 8 bases, and 14 bases separated the two germline ends. Germline V CDR1 and CDR2: SQVTM, ANQGSEA. The CDR3 totals 13 residues. CDR3 amino acids: CSVEGPVLWGYTF. The CDR3 DNA reads TGCAGCGTTGAAGGACCGGTGTTGTGGGGCTACACCTTC.

The chain links TRBV12-3 or TRBV12-4 to TRBJ1-2; the D is unclear. Trimming stripped 7 bases from V and 0 bases from J, with 15 bases between. The CDR3 length is 15 residues. CDR3 sequence reads: CASTHPAAPNYGYTF. The CDR3 bases are TGTGCCAGCACCCACCCGGCAGCGCCTAACTATGGCTACACCTTC.

The chain has TRBV27 and TRBJ1-1; 7 bases agree with TRBD1. Trimming at V came to 5 bases and at J to 4 bases, leaving 7 bases not matched to a gene. CDR1 is MNHEY, CDR2 SMNVEV, per germline (reference sequence). The CDR3 runs 14 residues. The CDR3: CASSPYRGGTEAFF. The DNA for the CDR3 is TGTGCCAGCAGTCCCTACAGGGGTGGCACTGAAGCTTTCTTT.

This clonotype has a single count. V gene TRBV20-1 combines with J gene TRBJ1-4; no reliable D call. Germline V gene lookup returns CDR1 DFQATT and CDR2 SNEGSKA (reference sequence). The V gene lost 2 bases and the J gene lost 5 bases, with 12 bases spanning the gap. CDR3 size: 14 residues. As DNA, the CDR3 is TGCAGTGCTAGATCTGGAGTAGGGAATGAAAAACTGTTTTTT. It codes for CSARSGVGNEKLFF.

The chain recombines TRBV20-1 with TRBJ2-4; TRBD1 matches at 9 bases. The DNA end favors TRBJ2-7, so the J call may be wrong. The germline V gene has CDR1 DFQATT and CDR2 SNEGSKA (reference sequence). The length of the CDR3 is 15 residues. DNA of the CDR3: TGCAGTGCTCGGCCTACAGGGGGCAAAGAGGGCGAGCAGTACTTC. Translating it yields CSARPTGGKEGEQYF.

This clonotype was seen a handful of times. The chain joins TRBV4-1 to TRBJ2-3; maybe TRBD2 (6 bases). Germline V gene data show CDR1 as MGHRA and CDR2 as YSYEKL. V lost 5 bases and J 11 bases, leaving 14 bases between the germline ends. The CDR3 has 12 residues. This CDR3 reads CASSLARGGQYF. CDR3 nucleotides: TGCGCCAGCAGCTTGGCTAGGGGAGGGCAGTATTTT.

This chain uses TRBV5-1 with TRBJ1-2; no reliable D call. The CDR3 has 13 amino acids. CDR1 SGHRS and CDR2 YFSETQ come from the germline V gene. Trimming shortened V by 0 bases and J by 4 bases, and 7 bases separated the two germline ends. CDR3 bases: TGCGCCAGCAGCTTGGCCGACTTCTATGGCTACACCTTC. It is translated as CASSLADFYGYTF.

As regards this clonotype: Since a much larger clone is just one base distant, this may be a read error. V is TRBV28 and J is TRBJ2-1; 7 bases match TRBD1. Germline-derived CDR1 and CDR2 are MDHEN and SYDVKM. This CDR3 is built from 13 residues. The ends lost 6 bases at V and 4 bases at J; junction bases unmatched: 3. The CDR3 DNA is TGTGCCAGCAGGTCGGGACAGTACAATGAGCAGTTCTTC. Translated: CASRSGQYNEQFF.

This chain uses TRBV7-6 with TRBJ1-2; 7 bases agree with TRBD1. Germline V lookup: CDR1 SGHVS, CDR2 FNYEAQ. CDR3 length: 13 residues. Trimming removed 2 bases from V and 7 bases from J; junction bases left unmatched: 4. As DNA, the CDR3 is TGTGCCAGCAGCTTAAGTACAGGGGTTGGCTACACCTTC. Amino acids: CASSLSTGVGYTF.

This clonotype appeared a single time. The chain combines TRBV28 with TRBJ2-7; D is possibly TRBD1 or TRBD2 (5 bases each). The CDR3 has 13 residues. In germline, CDR1 is MDHEN, CDR2 SYDVKM. Trimming pared 5 bases from V and 2 bases from J, leaving 10 bases between. CDR3 coding DNA: TGTGCCAGCAGTGGAATGGGACCCTACGAGCAGTACTTC. Its protein is CASSGMGPYEQYF.

This clonotype has more than one count but fewer than ten. The V call is TRBV7-2, the J call TRBJ2-7, with TRBD2 matching over 8 bases. J gave up 1 base and V 5 bases, and 10 bases lay outside the gene matches. Per germline, CDR1 SGHTA and CDR2 FQGNSA. This CDR3 contains 16 residues. Written as DNA, the CDR3 is TGTGCCAGCAGCGGAATAGCGGGACTGAAGTCCTACGAGCAGTACTTC. Encoded protein: CASSGIAGLKSYEQYF.

This clonotype came up a few times. The V and J genes are TRBV4-3 and TRBJ2-3; D gene unclear. V was clipped by 6 bases and J by 0 bases, with 7 bases between them. CDR1 LGHNA and CDR2 YSLEER come from the germline V gene. This CDR3 has 13 amino acids. CDR3 sequence reads: CASRWSSTDTQYF. CDR3 in DNA: TGCGCCAGCAGATGGTCTAGCACAGATACGCAGTATTTT.

As regards this clonotype: One junction end disagrees with the germline gene, perhaps due to a read error. The rearrangement joins TRBV3-1 to TRBJ1-1; D is possibly TRBD1 (6 bases). This CDR3 is 15 amino acids long. From germline, CDR1 is LGHDT and CDR2 YNNKEL (reference sequence). Written as DNA, the CDR3 is TGTGCCAGCACCCAAAGGGGGAGGGCGAACACTGAAGCTTTCTTT. Its translation is CASTQRGRANTEAFF.